These 29 T cell receptor beta chains were all obtained from the same sample, sequenced in a study of cytomegalovirus exposure and HLA in healthy donors. The PCR had 60 Vbeta and 13 Jbeta primers. The protocol was immunoSEQ multiplex PCR, while the TCRdb copy is restricted to in-frame clones and leaves out a portion. The sample has approximately 160,000 clones; roughly 80% are singletons. Sequencing was performed on PBMCs. These receptors all stem from a woman between 50 and 59 years old in good health and CMV-seropositive.

J is TRBJ2-2 and V is TRBV6-1; weak D call: TRBD1 (5 bases). This CDR3 is built from 14 residues. V lost 4 bases, J lost 3 bases, and 9 bases lay in between. The germline gives CDR1 MNHNS, CDR2 SASEGT. DNA for the CDR3: TGTGCCAGCAGTGGAGTGGGGCACACCGGGGAGCTGTTTTTT. It codes for CASSGVGHTGELFF.

The chain has TRBV5-1 and TRBJ2-7; TRBD2 agrees at 7 bases. V trimming: 0 bases; J trimming: 9 bases; junction bases outside the gene matches: 15. The V gene's germline CDR1 is SGHRS and CDR2 YFSETQ. The CDR3 length is 16 residues. CDR3 amino acids: CASSLAGSSGDRGQYF. The DNA for the CDR3 is TGCGCCAGCAGCTTGGCCGGCTCTAGCGGAGATAGAGGGCAGTACTTC. The whole variable domain, remainder taken from reference TRBV5-1 and TRBJ2-7, is KAGVTQTPRYLIKTRGQQVTLSCSPISGHRSVSWYQQTPGQGLQFLFEYFSETQRNKGNFPGRFSGRQFSNSRSEMNVSTLELGDSALYLCASSLAGSSGDRGQYFGPGTRLTVT.

The genes are TRBV4-1 and TRBJ1-2; 8 nucleotides match TRBD1. The V and J ends lost 0 bases and 8 bases, in that order; junction bases with no gene match: 14. The CDR3 is 17 residues long. Germline V gene data show CDR1 as MGHRA and CDR2 as YSYEKL. As DNA, the CDR3 is TGCGCCAGCAGCCAAGATATTTGGGGACAGGTTGTTTACGGCTACACCTTC. Protein sequence: CASSQDIWGQVVYGYTF.

Points on this clone: Other DNA sequences of this sample code for an identical CDR3. This chain uses TRBV4-3 with TRBJ2-7; TRBD2 might be the D (7 bases). This CDR3 spans 17 amino acids. The V end was cut by 1 base, the J end by 7 bases, with 23 bases between. Germline-derived CDR1 and CDR2 are LGHNA and YSLEER. The CDR3 DNA follows: TGCGCCAGCAGCCAAGCCAACGTGGGGGGGGCGCGTGGGGAGCAGTACTTC. Protein: CASSQANVGGARGEQYF.

The V call is TRBV4-2, the J call TRBJ2-5; possible D gene TRBD1, 5 bases. Matching the DNA end better, TRBJ2-7 makes the J call doubtful. This CDR3 spans 15 amino acids. Per germline, CDR1 LGHNA and CDR2 YNFKEQ. This CDR3 is CASSQTALNSYEQYF. The DNA of the CDR3 is TGTGCCAGCAGCCAGACAGCCCTGAACTCCTACGAGCAGTACTTC.

The rearrangement joins TRBV28 to TRBJ2-3; TRBD1 agrees at 8 bases. J lost 7 bases, V lost 6 bases, and 6 bases had no gene match. This CDR3 has 13 amino acids. Germline CDR1 is MDHEN and CDR2 is SYDVKM. DNA for the CDR3: TGTGCCAGCAGGGGCAGGGGGCGGTATACGCAGTATTTT. It encodes CASRGRGRYTQYF.

The chain uses TRBV9 and TRBJ2-5, with TRBD2 matching over 12 bases. Germline assignment: CDR1 SGDLS and CDR2 YYNGEE. CDR3 length: 17 amino acids. The V gene end was trimmed by 1 base and the J gene end by 5 bases; junction bases not matched to a gene: 9. The CDR3 DNA is TGTGCCAGCAGCGTAAGGCCTAGCGGGGGGGCCGGGGAGACCCAGTACTTC. This encodes CASSVRPSGGAGETQYF.

The chain couples TRBV18 to TRBJ2-4, with TRBD1 matching over 10 bases. CDR3 length: 14 amino acids. Germline CDR1 is KGHSH and CDR2 is LQKENI. The ends lost 2 bases at V and 9 bases at J; junction bases unmatched: 4. As DNA, the CDR3 is TGTGCCAGCTCACCAGGGACAGGGGTAATCATTCAGTACTTC. Its translation: CASSPGTGVIIQYF.

CDR3 sequence: CASSYSRDTDTQYF. DNA of the CDR3: TGTGCCAGCAGTTACTCACGCGACACAGATACGCAGTATTTT. The V and J genes are TRBV6-5 and TRBJ2-3; D not certain. CDR3 length: 14 residues. CDR1 MNHEY and CDR2 SVGAGI come from the germline V gene. Trimming removed 0 bases from V and 2 bases from J, with 6 bases in between.

This rearrangement joins TRBV30 to TRBJ2-7; TRBD1 might be the D (5 bases). This CDR3 contains 11 residues. With 3 bases removed from V and 5 bases from J, the gap between germline ends came to 8 bases. CDR1 GTSNPN and CDR2 SVGIG come from the germline V gene (reference sequence). The CDR3 bases are TGTGCCTGGAGCAGGGATAACGAGCAGTACTTC. This translates into CAWSRDNEQYF.

The chain links TRBV19 to TRBJ1-1, with 7 bases lining up with TRBD1. J was trimmed by 1 base and V by 4 bases; bases with no gene match: 6. Germline V CDR1 and CDR2: LNHDA, SQIVND (reference sequence). CDR3 size: 15 residues. The CDR3 DNA sequence: TGTGCCAGTAGTAAAGACAGGGTCCCGAACACTGAAGCTTTCTTT. Protein product: CASSKDRVPNTEAFF.

This clone occurred a few times. The V call is TRBV5-6, the J call TRBJ1-1; no firm D call. Germline-derived CDR1 and CDR2 are SGHDT and YYEEEE. The CDR3 has 13 residues. The V gene lost 0 bases and the J gene lost 0 bases, with 3 bases spanning the gap. CDR3 residues: CASSLDLNTEAFF. CDR3 DNA sequence: TGTGCCAGCAGCTTGGACTTGAACACTGAAGCTTTCTTT.

The V and J genes are TRBV6-6 and TRBJ1-2; 8 nucleotides match TRBD1. Per the germline V gene, CDR1 is MNHNY and CDR2 is SVGAGI (reference sequence). The junction had 8 bases not matched to a gene; V was cut back by 4 bases and J by 4 bases. The CDR3 consists of 15 residues. The CDR3 reads CASSSRDRTFYGYTF. CDR3 nucleotides: TGTGCCAGCAGTTCCCGGGACAGGACCTTCTATGGCTACACCTTC.

The chain employs TRBV7-2 and TRBJ2-5, with D maybe TRBD2 (7 bases). V lost 10 bases, J lost 3 bases, and 21 bases lay in between. CDR1 SGHTA and CDR2 FQGNSA come from the germline V gene. CDR3 length equals 15 residues. The CDR3, as DNA: TGTGCCACCTCGGAGGTCGGGGGGCATGAAGAGACCCAGTACTTC. It specifies CATSEVGGHEETQYF.

J is TRBJ1-1 and V is TRBV2; 9 positions match TRBD1. V shed 1 base and J 7 bases; nucleotides not matched to a gene: 4. The CDR3 runs 14 residues. Looked up from germline, CDR1 is SNHLY and CDR2 is FYNNEI. CDR3 in amino acids: CASSEVYRGLEAFF. The CDR3 coding sequence is TGTGCCAGCAGTGAAGTCTACAGGGGGCTTGAAGCTTTCTTT.

The V call is TRBV10-2, the J call TRBJ2-1; 10 nucleotides match TRBD2. CDR3 length: 14 residues. From germline, CDR1 is WSHSY and CDR2 SAAADI. The V segment lost 8 bases and the J segment 3 bases; nucleotides outside the gene matches: 4. The CDR3 protein is CASLLAGGYNEQFF. Here the CDR3 DNA reads TGCGCCAGCCTCTTAGCGGGGGGCTACAATGAGCAGTTCTTC.

The rearrangement links TRBV5-4 to TRBJ1-6, with 7 bases fitting TRBD1. J gave up 6 bases and V 0 bases, and 3 bases lay outside the gene matches. CDR1 and CDR2 from the germline V gene are SGHNT and YYREEE (reference sequence). CDR3 length equals 15 residues. CDR3 nucleotide sequence: TGTGCCAGCAGCTTGGTGGGACAGACTAATTCACCCCTCCACTTT. This encodes CASSLVGQTNSPLHF.

This clone was detected a few times. The chain joins TRBV6-6 to TRBJ1-1, with D perhaps TRBD1 (6 bases). Between the trimmed V and J ends, which lost 4 bases and 1 base, there was a span of 16 bases. The CDR3 contains 16 residues. The V gene's germline CDR1 is MNHNY and CDR2 SVGAGI (reference sequence). CDR3 sequence: CASSWTSGGANTEAFF. The CDR3 DNA is TGTGCCAGCAGTTGGACTAGTGGGGGCGCGAACACTGAAGCTTTCTTT.

On this clone itself: This specimen includes other DNA sequences encoding the same CDR3. The gene calls are TRBV18 and TRBJ2-7; 9 nucleotides line up with TRBD2. The germline CDR1 and CDR2 sequences are KGHSH and LQKENI. This CDR3 is 15 amino acids long. The V gene end was trimmed by 0 bases and the J gene end by 2 bases; junction bases not matched to a gene: 2. CDR3 bases: TGTGCCAGCTCACCACCCCTAGCGGGAACCTACGAGCAGTACTTC. Translation gives CASSPPLAGTYEQYF.

The V gene is TRBV7-9, the J gene TRBJ2-1, with D maybe TRBD2 (7 bases). The CDR3 contains 18 residues. Germline loops: CDR1 SEHNR, CDR2 FQNEAQ (reference sequence). Between the trimmed V and J ends, which lost 5 bases and 10 bases, there was a span of 30 bases. The CDR3 nucleotides are TGTGCCAGCAGCGCTGAATTGGGGGAGGGACATAGTCAGGAGGAGCAGTTCTTC. It yields the protein CASSAELGEGHSQEEQFF.

V usage is TRBV7-2 and J usage is TRBJ2-3, with 13 nucleotides matching TRBD2. The CDR3 consists of 16 residues. Trimming removed 5 bases from V and 7 bases from J; junction bases left unmatched: 9. Germline V gene sequence: CDR1 SGHTA, CDR2 FQGNSA. The DNA of the CDR3 is TGTGCCAGCAGCCCCACTAGCGGGGGGGGAGGAAATACGCAGTATTTT. Encoded protein: CASSPTSGGGGNTQYF.

This clone was found once. An end of the junction differs from the germline gene, which may be a read error. This specimen includes other DNA sequences encoding the same CDR3. The rearrangement links TRBV16 to TRBJ1-2, with D maybe TRBD1 (5 bases). This CDR3 has 15 residues. Germline CDR1 and CDR2: KGHSY and FQNENV. CDR3 sequence: CASSPTAGIGYGYTF. The CDR3 bases are TGTGCCAGCAGCCCCACGGCAGGGATCGGCTATGGCTATACCTTC.

The chain employs TRBV7-2 and TRBJ2-1; 11 bases map to TRBD2. The V and J ends lost 1 base and 10 bases, in that order; junction bases with no gene match: 9. The CDR3 loop spans 16 amino acids. Germline V gene sequence: CDR1 SGHTA, CDR2 FQGNSA. Written as DNA, the CDR3 is TGTGCCAGCAGCTTAGTAGGGACTAGCGGCTTAGGAGAGCAGTTCTTC. It yields the protein CASSLVGTSGLGEQFF.

The chain employs TRBV4-1 and TRBJ1-1; 8 bases match TRBD1. Per the germline V gene, CDR1 is MGHRA and CDR2 is YSYEKL. This CDR3 contains 15 residues. J was trimmed by 5 bases and V by 1 base; bases with no gene match: 6. Here the CDR3 reads CASSQVGQGATEAFF. The DNA for the CDR3 is TGCGCCAGCAGCCAAGTGGGGCAGGGGGCTACTGAAGCTTTCTTT.

The V and J genes are TRBV4-3 and TRBJ2-3, with D possibly TRBD1 on 5 matching bases. The CDR3 is 16 amino acids. Looked up from germline, CDR1 is LGHNA and CDR2 is YSLEER. Between the trimmed V and J ends, which lost 0 bases and 0 bases, there was a span of 10 bases. In DNA, the CDR3 is TGCGCCAGCAGCCAAGACCGACAGCGTAGCACAGATACGCAGTATTTT. Its translation: CASSQDRQRSTDTQYF.

The chain carries TRBV4-3 and TRBJ2-4, with D perhaps matching TRBD1 (6 bases). The V gene lost 0 bases and the J gene lost 4 bases, with 19 bases spanning the gap. The CDR3 extends over 18 amino acids. Germline lookup yields CDR1 LGHNA and CDR2 YSLEER. The CDR3 spells CASSQDTNRVWGKNIQYF. CDR3 coding DNA: TGCGCCAGCAGCCAAGATACCAACAGGGTCTGGGGGAAAAACATTCAGTACTTC.

V and J are TRBV28 and TRBJ2-7, with 8 bases identical to TRBD2. The germline V gene encodes CDR1 MDHEN and CDR2 SYDVKM. The CDR3 runs 13 residues. Losses at the gene ends were 7 bases for V and 6 bases for J; bases not matched to a gene: 8. The CDR3 DNA sequence: TGTGCCAGCACCCTTAGCGGGGAAGCCGAGCAGTACTTC. It specifies CASTLSGEAEQYF.

The chain links TRBV4-2 to TRBJ1-3; TRBD1 matches 8 bases. V was clipped by 1 base and J by 3 bases; unmatched bases: 8. Germline assignment: CDR1 LGHNA and CDR2 YNFKEQ. The CDR3 has 17 residues. The CDR3 loop reads CASSQVPQGAGGNTIYF. The DNA of the CDR3 is TGTGCCAGCAGCCAAGTTCCCCAGGGGGCCGGTGGAAACACCATATATTTT.

This clone was seen only a few times. The rearrangement uses TRBV11-3 and TRBJ2-7; the D gene is possibly TRBD1 (5 bases). CDR3 length: 14 residues. Per germline, CDR1 SGHNT and CDR2 YENEEA. V lost 4 bases and J 2 bases, leaving 12 bases between the germline ends. As DNA, the CDR3 is TGTGCCAGCAGCTCTGGACACGGCCCCTACGAGCAGTACTTC. The encoded protein is CASSSGHGPYEQYF.